Below, one T cell receptor beta chain is given with its context. Its target is not known. This CDR3 has 14 amino acids. Germline V gives CDR1 SGHTA, CDR2 FQGTGA. V gave up 5 bases and J gave up 6 bases, with 16 bases separating them. Amplification used 60 Vbeta primers and 13 Jbeta primers. Assay used: immunoSEQ multiplex PCR; TCRdb lists only in-frame clones, some missing. The data show over 130,000 clones, with approximately 80% seen just once and less than 1.5% held by the top ten. The sample originates from a study of cytomegalovirus exposure and HLA in healthy donors. Study observations and caveats: Sequencing artifact likely explains a cluster of highly shared sequence variants.

V gene TRBV7-3 combines with J gene TRBJ1-1; D is perhaps TRBD1 (5 bases). The receptor was isolated from a young man in good health and CMV-seropositive. Source material: PBMCs. CDR3 region: CASSPSTGRAEAFF. In nucleotides, the CDR3 is TGTGCCAGCAGCCCTTCTACAGGAAGGGCTGAAGCTTTCTTT.